Below, 22 T cell receptor beta chains from the same sample are listed, as sequenced in a study of shared clonotypes between healthy human individuals. Libraries were prepared by immunoSEQ multiplex PCR; TCRdb keeps only in-frame clonotypes and omits some of them. The data show about 600,000 clones, roughly four fifths seen once. Sequenced sample: PBMCs. These receptor sequences come from a woman between 40 and 50 years old in good health. Some clones in this sample may be carry-over from other donors' samples.

The genes are TRBV19 and TRBJ2-7; 7 bases fit TRBD1. The CDR3 is made up of 14 amino acids. Germline values: CDR1 LNHDA, CDR2 SQIVND (reference sequence). The trim removed 8 bases at V and 2 bases at J, leaving 9 bases unmatched. CDR3 residues: CASSPGTETYEQYF. Written as DNA, the CDR3 is TGTGCCAGTTCACCCGGGACAGAGACCTACGAGCAGTACTTC.

Turning to this clone: The junction departs from germline at one end; a sequencing error may be responsible. The chain combines TRBV28 with TRBJ2-7; D could derive from TRBD1 or TRBD2 (5 bases each). Germline lookup yields CDR1 MDHEN and CDR2 SYDVKM. CDR3 length equals 11 residues. The CDR3 sequence is CASSPRDVVHF. The DNA of the CDR3 is TGTGCCAGCAGTCCTCGGGACGTGGTGCACTTC.

The chain is built from TRBV2 and TRBJ2-7; D ambiguous. Trimming removed 3 bases from V and 1 base from J, with 13 bases in between. Germline CDR1 SNHLY, CDR2 FYNNEI. This CDR3 region has 15 residues. In nucleotides, the CDR3 is TGTGCCAGCAGTGACGGCACGACACTTTCCTACGAGCAGTACTTC. Its translation is CASSDGTTLSYEQYF.

The V and J genes are TRBV9 and TRBJ2-1; 8 nucleotides align to TRBD2. Unmatched junction bases numbered 5, after V lost 0 bases and J lost 0 bases. This CDR3 comprises 17 residues. Germline V gene data show CDR1 as SGDLS and CDR2 as YYNGEE. As DNA, the CDR3 is TGTGCCAGCAGCGTAGGCGGGAGGACCAGCTCCTACAATGAGCAGTTCTTC. Translation: CASSVGGRTSSYNEQFF. Variable domain in full (rest from reference TRBV9 and TRBJ2-1): DSGVTQTPKHLITATGQRVTLRCSPRSGDLSVYWYQQSLDQGLQFLIQYYNGEERAKGNILERFSAQQFPDLHSELNLSSLELGDSALYFCASSVGGRTSSYNEQFFGPGTRLTVL.

This chain joins TRBV7-2 and TRBJ2-5, with D unclear. CDR3 length: 12 amino acids. Deletions cut 2 bases from V and 4 bases from J, with 5 bases between. The germline gives CDR1 SGHTA, CDR2 FQGNSA. CDR3 coding DNA: TGTGCCAGCAGCTTAAACCGAGAGACCCAGTACTTC. It is translated as CASSLNRETQYF.

V and J are TRBV4-1 and TRBJ2-5; D perhaps matches TRBD2 (6 bases). The last part of the DNA fits TRBJ2-7 better; the J call may be wrong. Germline CDR1 and CDR2: MGHRA and YSYEKL. The CDR3 loop spans 15 amino acids. The CDR3 coding sequence is TGCGCCAGCAGCCAAGGTCACGGGAGCTCCTACGAGCAGTACTTC. As protein: CASSQGHGSSYEQYF.

This chain connects TRBV27 to TRBJ1-2, with 11 bases matching TRBD1. Germline CDR1 MNHEY, CDR2 SMNVEV (reference sequence). The CDR3 is made up of 18 amino acids. V shed 5 bases, J shed 4 bases, and the junction held 15 bases outside the gene matches. The chain's CDR3 is CASSPYFIGTGGGYGYTF. CDR3 nucleotides: TGTGCCAGCAGTCCATACTTCATAGGGACAGGGGGAGGCTATGGCTACACCTTC.

As concerns this clone: At one boundary the junction diverges from the germline segment, which might be a read error. The V gene is TRBV7-7, the J gene TRBJ2-5; a possible D gene is TRBD1 (5 bases). The CDR3 totals 13 residues. The germline gives CDR1 SSHAT, CDR2 FNYEAQ (reference sequence). CDR3 loop: CASSQGAQETQYF. The CDR3 coding sequence is TGTGCTAGCAGCCAAGGGGCCCAAGAGACCCAGTACTTC.

In this sample, this clone turned up a few times. The genes are TRBV30 and TRBJ1-1; D gene uncertain. Germline loops: CDR1 GTSNPN, CDR2 SVGIG (reference sequence). Trimming cost V 4 bases and J 3 bases, with 12 bases left between them. CDR3 size: 13 residues. Here the CDR3 DNA reads TGTGCCTGGACCCGTGCGGTGGACACTGAAGCTTTCTTT. The encoded protein is CAWTRAVDTEAFF.

The chain has TRBV19 and TRBJ1-5, with TRBD1 identical over 7 bases. Germline V CDR1 and CDR2: LNHDA, SQIVND (reference sequence). With V trimmed by 4 bases and J by 2 bases, 5 bases remained unmatched. CDR3 length equals 15 residues. The CDR3 DNA reads TGTGCCAGTAGTAGCACAGGGGATGGCAATCAGCCCCAGCATTTT. This codes for CASSSTGDGNQPQHF.

This clone was found once. This sequence joins TRBV6-5 and TRBJ2-5; D not resolved. Germline CDR1 reads MNHEY; CDR2 reads SVGAGI. Trimming stripped 6 bases from V and 1 base from J, with 9 bases between. The CDR3 is 13 amino acids. The CDR3 sequence is CASRRRIQETQYF. CDR3 bases: TGTGCCAGCAGACGCAGGATCCAAGAGACCCAGTACTTC.

There are many counts of this clone. This sequence joins TRBV7-2 and TRBJ2-7; 10 nucleotides match TRBD1. Germline V gene data show CDR1 as SGHTA and CDR2 as FQGNSA. The CDR3 contains 15 residues. V lost 3 bases to trimming and J lost 3 bases; unmatched junction nucleotides: 5. The CDR3 region has the DNA TGTGCCAGCAGCTTTCAGGGACAGGGGTACTACGAGCAGTACTTC. Protein product: CASSFQGQGYYEQYF.

This clone showed up just a few times. The J gene is TRBJ2-7, the V gene TRBV10-2; no definite D call. The V end was cut by 8 bases, the J end by 5 bases, with 7 bases between. Germline CDR1 is WSHSY and CDR2 is SAAADI. The CDR3 runs to 10 residues. This chain's CDR3 is CASGVDEQYF. The CDR3 DNA sequence: TGCGCCAGCGGGGTGGACGAGCAGTACTTC.

The chain uses TRBV29-1 and TRBJ1-1; TRBD1 matches 9 bases. V lost 4 bases, J lost 6 bases, and 9 bases stayed unmatched. The CDR3 spans 14 residues. Germline V gives CDR1 SQVTM, CDR2 ANQGSEA. The CDR3 is CSVGTPTGGPEAFF. The CDR3 DNA reads TGCAGCGTTGGTACCCCGACAGGGGGGCCTGAAGCTTTCTTT. Based on the CDR3 plus reference TRBV29-1 and TRBJ1-1, the full variable domain is SAVISQKPSRDICQRGTSLTIQCQVDSQVTMMFWYRQQPGQSLTLIATANQGSEATYESGFVIDKFPISRPNLTFSTLTVSNMSPEDSSIYLCSVGTPTGGPEAFFGQGTRLTVV.

The chain employs TRBV5-5 and TRBJ2-7; 11 bases align to TRBD1. The germline CDR1 and CDR2 sequences are SGHKS and YYEKEE (reference sequence). Trimming removed 3 bases from V and 4 bases from J; junction bases left unmatched: 6. The CDR3 runs to 15 residues. CDR3 bases: TGTGCCAGCAGCTCGCCGGGACAGGGGGGTTACGAGCAGTACTTC. Protein sequence: CASSSPGQGGYEQYF.

The chain has TRBV7-8 and TRBJ2-2; D not resolved. Per germline, CDR1 SGHVS and CDR2 FQNEAQ. V was trimmed by 5 bases and J by 7 bases, leaving 14 bases between them. The CDR3 runs to 14 residues. CDR3 sequence reads: CASSPYIWDGELFF. The CDR3 DNA reads as TGTGCCAGCAGCCCATATATATGGGACGGGGAGCTGTTTTTT.

The chain uses TRBV5-1 and TRBJ2-1, with 11 bases lining up with TRBD2. V dropped 3 bases and J dropped 3; count of bases not matched to a gene: 5. Germline-derived CDR1 and CDR2 are SGHRS and YFSETQ. This CDR3 has 16 amino acids. The CDR3 sequence is CASSWKTSGSYNEQFF. The CDR3 DNA sequence: TGCGCCAGCAGCTGGAAAACTAGCGGGAGCTACAATGAGCAGTTCTTC.

The chain has TRBV19 and TRBJ1-2; D is unclear. Trimming shortened V by 4 bases and J by 4 bases, and 7 bases separated the two germline ends. Per the germline V gene, CDR1 is LNHDA and CDR2 is SQIVND (reference sequence). CDR3 length: 12 amino acids. CDR3 nucleotides: TGTGCCAGTAGTAGTGCAGCCTATGGCTACACCTTC. It yields the protein CASSSAAYGYTF.

This chain links TRBV15 with TRBJ2-1; D gene ambiguous. This CDR3 comprises 14 residues. The V gene lost 0 bases and the J gene lost 7 bases, with 10 bases spanning the gap. CDR1 is LNHNV, CDR2 YYDKDF, per germline (reference sequence). CDR3 region: CATSRDRLGNEQFF. The DNA of the CDR3 is TGTGCCACCAGCAGAGATCGACTTGGGAATGAGCAGTTCTTC.

The sample holds a few counts of this clone. V usage is TRBV4-1 and J usage is TRBJ2-7, with D perhaps TRBD1 (6 bases). CDR1 MGHRA and CDR2 YSYEKL come from the germline V gene. The germline V and J ends were trimmed by 4 bases and 5 bases, with 12 bases remaining between them. This CDR3 contains 13 residues. The CDR3, as DNA: TGCGCCAGCAGCCTCCTACAGGGCGACGAGCAGTACTTC. It yields the protein CASSLLQGDEQYF.

This clone was observed once. The chain has TRBV4-3 and TRBJ2-1; D may correspond to TRBD1 or TRBD2 (5 bases each). The CDR3 covers 16 residues. The V and J ends lost 0 bases and 9 bases respectively, with 18 bases between them. The germline CDR1 and CDR2 sequences are LGHNA and YSLEER. CDR3 sequence: CASSQDGGLRSVEQFF. The CDR3 coding sequence is TGCGCCAGCAGCCAAGATGGGGGTCTTAGGTCCGTTGAGCAGTTCTTC.

The chain links TRBV7-9 to TRBJ2-1; tentative D call: TRBD2 (6 bases). Germline CDR1 and CDR2: SEHNR and FQNEAQ (reference sequence). V lost 5 bases and J 9 bases, leaving 17 bases between the germline ends. This CDR3 comprises 14 residues. The CDR3 loop reads CASSPLGGSSEQFF. As DNA, the CDR3 is TGTGCCAGCAGCCCCCTAGGAGGGTCGAGTGAGCAGTTCTTC.